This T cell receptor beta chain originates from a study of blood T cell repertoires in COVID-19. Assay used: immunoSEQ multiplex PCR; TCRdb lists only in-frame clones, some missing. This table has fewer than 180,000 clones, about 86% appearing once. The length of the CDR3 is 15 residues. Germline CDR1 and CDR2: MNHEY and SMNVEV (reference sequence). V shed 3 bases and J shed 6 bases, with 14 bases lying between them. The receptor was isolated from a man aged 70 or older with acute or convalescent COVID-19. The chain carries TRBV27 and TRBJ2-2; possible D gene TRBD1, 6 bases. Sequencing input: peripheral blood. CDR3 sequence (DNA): TGTGCCAGCAGTTTGGGGGTCAACAGGGCCGGGGAGCTGTTTTTT. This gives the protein CASSLGVNRAGELFF.